This TCR beta chain derives from a study of blood T cell repertoires in COVID-19. The overall study: From T cells, B-cell-depleted T cells, or PBMCs came the material, which was cDNA or gDNA.

The CDR3 has 13 amino acids. Germline V CDR1 and CDR2: SQVTM, ANQGSEA. Deletions cut 5 bases from V and 2 bases from J, with 10 bases between. Assay used: immunoSEQ multiplex PCR; TCRdb lists only in-frame clones, some missing. The data contain more than 150,000 clones, almost 85% of them singletons. The receptor comes from a man younger than 30 with active or convalescent COVID-19. Sequencing was carried out using peripheral blood. V usage is TRBV29-1 and J usage is TRBJ2-1; perhaps TRBD2 as D (5 bases). In DNA, the CDR3 is TGCAGCGTTCGGTCGGAGGCCTACAATGAGCAGTTCTTC. This translates into CSVRSEAYNEQFF.